A selection of T cell receptor beta chains follows, all from one sample in a study of graft-versus-host responses after intestinal transplantation. Repertoires were generated with immunoSEQ multiplex PCR, while TCRdb's copy carries only in-frame clones and drops some. The sample carries more than 85,000 clones, 80% to 95% recorded once. Antigens for these TCRs are unknown. The input for sequencing was unstimulated CD8+ T cells sorted from spleen or lymph node cells, taken before transplant. The receptors derive from a human donor who was the organ donor for an intestinal transplant. CDR3s include the opening cysteine and the closing phenylalanine or tryptophan. A D gene is named only where the DNA matches it firmly. Some rows have no size entry. The others give once, few or many, or a class for an expanded clone.

NA	TRBV2	TRBJ2-7	NA	TGTGCCAGCAGTGCCTACGCCGACCACAGTCCCCTTTTCGAGCAGTACTTC	CASSAYADHSPLFEQYF
TRBD2	TRBV27	TRBJ2-3	NA	TGTGCCAGCAGCATAGCGGGGTCCTTAATCTTCACAGATACGCAGTATTTT	CASSIAGSLIFTDTQYF
NA	TRBV19	TRBJ2-3	once	TGTGCCAGTAGCGTGACGGGGAGCACAGATACGCAGTATTTT	CASSVTGSTDTQYF
NA	TRBV11-1	TRBJ1-2	NA	TGTGCCAGCAGCTTAGCGGCCTCCTATGGCTACACCTTC	CASSLAASYGYTF
TRBD1	TRBV28	TRBJ1-1	NA	TGTGCCAGCAGTCAGACACTGGACAGGGTTCACACTGAAGCTTTCTTT	CASSQTLDRVHTEAFF
TRBD1	TRBV29-1	TRBJ1-1	NA	TGCAGCGTTGAAGACAGGGGGCACACTGAAGCTTTCTTT	CSVEDRGHTEAFF
TRBD1	TRBV6-5	TRBJ2-1	NA	TGTGCCAGCAGCCAGGACAGGGGGTACAATGAGCAGTTCTTC	CASSQDRGYNEQFF
NA	TRBV13	TRBJ2-1	NA	TGTGCCAGCAGCTTAAGCACTATGGCGAATGAGCAGTTCTTC	CASSLSTMANEQFF
TRBD2	TRBV27	TRBJ2-7	NA	TGTGCCAGCGCCCCGTCCGGGAGGCCCTACGAGCAGTACTTC	CASAPSGRPYEQYF
NA	TRBV5-6	TRBJ1-1	NA	TGTGCCAGCAGCTCGAGGGCTGAAGCTTTCTTT	CASSSRAEAFF
NA	TRBV5-1	TRBJ1-3	NA	TGCGCCAGCAGCTTCGCGGGCACGAGCTCTGGAAACACCATATATTTT	CASSFAGTSSGNTIYF
TRBD2	TRBV13	TRBJ2-4	NA	TGTGCCAGCAGCTTAAGTGGAACTAGCGGGGAGTTAAACATTCAGTACTTC	CASSLSGTSGELNIQYF
TRBD1	TRBV9	TRBJ2-7	NA	TGTGCCAGCAGCGCCGGGACAGGATACGAGCAGTACTTC	CASSAGTGYEQYF
TRBD1	TRBV7-6	TRBJ2-6	NA	TGTGCCAGCAGCTTAGGGACAGGGAGCCCAGCTGGGGCCAACGTCCTGACTTTC	CASSLGTGSPAGANVLTF
NA	TRBV13	TRBJ2-7	NA	TGTGCCAGCAGCTTAGGGGCGGGAAACTACGAGCAGTACTTC	CASSLGAGNYEQYF
TRBD1	TRBV6-1	TRBJ2-5	NA	TGTGCCAGCAGTCCGACAGGGGATTGGCAAGAGACCCAGTACTTC	CASSPTGDWQETQYF
TRBD2	TRBV9	TRBJ2-3	NA	TGTGCCAGCAGCCCAACGGCGGGGGGCTTGCCAGATACGCAGTATTTT	CASSPTAGGLPDTQYF